Below are 23 T cell receptor beta chains sequenced from a single sample in a study of T cell changes during pregnancy in multiple sclerosis (dated by TCRdb to the late 2010s). The library was prepared using the immunoSEQ multiplex PCR assay. TCRdb mirrors the immuneACCESS table, restricted to in-frame sequences. Some clones are absent from its copies; in checked studies, under half trace to an unresolved V gene, and the reason for the others is unknown. The sample table records 65,000 to 80,000 clones; roughly 93% of these occur just once. Under 1.3% of the sample is taken by the ten largest. Here the sequenced sample was peripheral blood, taken in the first trimester of pregnancy. These receptors were collected from a female donor with multiple sclerosis, enrolled in a pregnancy study.

This chain connects TRBV7-6 to TRBJ2-6; possible D gene TRBD1, 5 bases. The CDR3 consists of 16 residues. CDR1 and CDR2 (germline): SGHVS, FNYEAQ. V dropped 0 bases and J dropped 4 bases, with 10 bases sitting between them. CDR3 nucleotide sequence: TGTGCCAGCAGCTTAGCAGGGGTTTCAGGGGCCAACGTCCTGACTTTC. Residues: CASSLAGVSGANVLTF.

V is TRBV7-2 and J is TRBJ1-5; 7 bases are a match to TRBD1. The V and J ends lost 6 bases and 0 bases, in that order; junction bases with no gene match: 2. Germline V CDR1 and CDR2: SGHTA, FQGNSA. This CDR3 comprises 14 residues. The CDR3 protein is CASRTGNSNQPQHF. The CDR3 DNA sequence: TGTGCCAGCAGGACAGGGAATAGCAATCAGCCCCAGCATTTT.

The chain combines TRBV18 with TRBJ2-5; 9 bases agree with TRBD2. Trimming took 3 bases from V and 5 from J; bases not matched to a gene: 10. This CDR3 comprises 16 residues. Germline-derived CDR1 and CDR2 are KGHSH and LQKENI. CDR3 DNA sequence: TGTGCCAGCTCACCGGCGGCGGGAGGGCCGTGGGAGACCCAGTACTTC. Translating it yields CASSPAAGGPWETQYF.

The J gene is TRBJ2-3, the V gene TRBV10-3; the D gene is possibly TRBD1 (5 bases). V lost 2 bases, J lost 3 bases, and 24 bases lay in between. Germline lookup yields CDR1 ENHRY and CDR2 SYGVKD. This CDR3 contains 19 residues. As DNA, the CDR3 is TGTGCCATCAGTGAGAAGGGTTGGGGCCCTGAGGTCACTACAGATACGCAGTATTTT. It translates to CAISEKGWGPEVTTDTQYF.

The chain combines TRBV6-5 with TRBJ2-7; a possible D gene is TRBD1 (6 bases). The germline V gene has CDR1 MNHEY and CDR2 SVGAGI. The CDR3 has 12 amino acids. V was clipped by 0 bases and J by 9 bases, with 9 bases between them. The CDR3 sequence is CASSYSQGRQYF. The CDR3 DNA is TGTGCCAGCAGTTACTCCCAGGGGCGGCAGTACTTC.

This clone was detected once. V is TRBV10-2 and J is TRBJ1-2; weak D call: TRBD1 (6 bases). Trimming removed 1 base from V and 5 bases from J, with 11 bases in between. Germline values: CDR1 WSHSY, CDR2 SAAADI. The CDR3 consists of 14 residues. The CDR3 DNA sequence: TGCGCCAGCAGTGAGTTTCAAGGACAGTATGGCTACACCTTC. Translating it yields CASSEFQGQYGYTF.

The chain combines TRBV7-2 with TRBJ2-2; TRBD1 is a possible D gene (6 bases). The CDR3 covers 16 residues. Germline loops: CDR1 SGHTA, CDR2 FQGNSA. V gave up 1 base and J gave up 0 bases, with 9 bases separating them. DNA of the CDR3: TGTGCCAGCAGCTTAGTCAGGGGAGCGAACACCGGGGAGCTGTTTTTT. It translates to CASSLVRGANTGELFF.

This clone was recorded only once. The chain employs TRBV7-2 and TRBJ2-3; maybe TRBD2 (6 bases). The CDR3 runs 15 residues. The V and J ends lost 2 bases and 0 bases respectively, with 9 bases between them. Per the germline V gene, CDR1 is SGHTA and CDR2 is FQGNSA. The CDR3: CASSLLATSTDTQYF. The CDR3 nucleotides are TGTGCCAGCAGCTTACTAGCGACGAGCACAGATACGCAGTATTTT.

This sequence joins TRBV7-2 and TRBJ1-2; D is unclear. The CDR3 runs to 11 residues. The V end lost 4 bases, the J end lost 3 bases, and 3 bases lay between the germline ends. In germline, CDR1 is SGHTA, CDR2 FQGNSA. The CDR3 here is CASSSYYGYTF. As DNA, the CDR3 is TGTGCCAGCAGCTCATACTATGGCTACACCTTC.

V and J are TRBV25-1 and TRBJ2-5; D is perhaps TRBD2 (5 bases). V lost 6 bases, J lost 5 bases, and 13 bases lay in between. Germline V gene data show CDR1 as MGHDK and CDR2 as SYGVNS. CDR3 size: 13 residues. In DNA, the CDR3 is TGTGCCAGCAGCCCTCGGGGAACGGAGACCCAGTACTTC. Translation: CASSPRGTETQYF. The complete variable domain, with remaining parts taken from reference TRBV25-1 and TRBJ2-5, reads EADIYQTPRYLVIGTGKKITLECSQTMGHDKMYWYQQDPGMELHLIHYSYGVNSTEKGDLSSESTVSRIRTEHFPLTLESARPSHTSQYLCASSPRGTETQYFGPGTRLLVL.

The genes are TRBV11-1 and TRBJ2-7; 7 bases align to TRBD2. The CDR3 totals 16 residues. Germline assignment: CDR1 SGHAT and CDR2 FQDESV (reference sequence). V lost 3 bases to trimming and J lost 7 bases; unmatched junction nucleotides: 15. The DNA for the CDR3 is TGTGCCAGCAGCTTTCTTAGGCCTAGCGGTTTTGAGGAGCAGTACTTC. Encoded protein: CASSFLRPSGFEEQYF. Filled out from reference TRBV11-1 and TRBJ2-7, the complete variable domain reads EAEVAQSPRYKITEKSQAVAFWCDPISGHATLYWYRQILGQGPELLVQFQDESVVDDSQLPKDRFSAERLKGVDSTLKIQPAELGDSAMYLCASSFLRPSGFEEQYFGPGTRLTVT.

The rearrangement uses TRBV5-1 and TRBJ2-7; D uncertain. This CDR3 region has 14 residues. Trimming left V 7 bases short and J 0 bases short, with 14 bases between. CDR1 is SGHRS, CDR2 YFSETQ, per germline. The chain's CDR3 is CASRLAESSYEQYF. In DNA form, the CDR3 reads TGCGCCAGCCGTCTCGCGGAGAGCTCCTACGAGCAGTACTTC.

This chain links TRBV19 with TRBJ1-4, with TRBD1 identical over 8 bases. Germline V lookup: CDR1 LNHDA, CDR2 SQIVND (reference sequence). This CDR3 contains 14 residues. Trimming removed 6 bases from V and 6 bases from J; junction bases left unmatched: 6. The CDR3 DNA is TGTGCCAGTAGACCCCAGGGGGCGTATGAAAAACTGTTTTTT. It is translated as CASRPQGAYEKLFF.

The chain carries TRBV7-8 and TRBJ2-1, with 10 nucleotides matching TRBD2. The CDR3 length is 18 residues. The V gene end was trimmed by 6 bases and the J gene end by 0 bases; junction bases not matched to a gene: 11. Germline assignment: CDR1 SGHVS and CDR2 FQNEAQ. CDR3 sequence (DNA): TGTGCCAGCAGGCGACTAGCGGGTTATCTAAGCTCCTACAATGAGCAGTTCTTC. Translating it yields CASRRLAGYLSSYNEQFF.

The V and J genes are TRBV15 and TRBJ2-7, with 11 bases aligning to TRBD2. CDR1 is LNHNV, CDR2 YYDKDF, per germline (reference sequence). This CDR3 has 16 residues. The V segment lost 1 base and the J segment 4 bases; nucleotides outside the gene matches: 6. The CDR3 is CATSRGTSGGIYEQYF. The CDR3 DNA sequence: TGTGCCACCAGCAGAGGAACTAGCGGGGGCATATACGAGCAGTACTTC.

This clone was detected once. This rearrangement joins TRBV9 to TRBJ2-3; 8 bases map to TRBD2. In germline, CDR1 is SGDLS, CDR2 YYNGEE. V lost 4 bases, J lost 1 base, and 11 bases stayed unmatched. This CDR3 comprises 17 residues. CDR3 protein: CASSSLGGGRGTDTQYF. The CDR3 nucleotides are TGTGCCAGCAGCAGCCTTGGCGGGGGGCGGGGCACAGATACGCAGTATTTT. Together with reference TRBV9 and TRBJ2-3, the CDR3 gives the full variable domain: DSGVTQTPKHLITATGQRVTLRCSPRSGDLSVYWYQQSLDQGLQFLIQYYNGEERAKGNILERFSAQQFPDLHSELNLSSLELGDSALYFCASSSLGGGRGTDTQYFGPGTRLTVL.

The chain joins TRBV10-1 to TRBJ2-1; maybe TRBD2 (5 bases). The V end lost 4 bases, the J end lost 8 bases, and 21 bases lay between the germline ends. Per the germline V gene, CDR1 is WNHNN and CDR2 is SYGVQD (reference sequence). This CDR3 has 16 residues. The CDR3 protein is CASSVGLSPGSDEQFF. CDR3 coding DNA: TGCGCCAGCAGTGTAGGACTCTCACCGGGAAGCGATGAGCAGTTCTTC.

The chain uses TRBV13 and TRBJ2-7; TRBD2 agrees at 7 bases. Germline V gene sequence: CDR1 PRHDT, CDR2 FYEKMQ (reference sequence). V shed 3 bases and J 3 bases; nucleotides not matched to a gene: 5. The CDR3 totals 14 residues. The CDR3 sequence is CASSFAGEVYEQYF. Written as DNA, the CDR3 is TGTGCCAGCAGCTTCGCGGGGGAAGTCTACGAGCAGTACTTC. Based on the CDR3 plus reference TRBV13 and TRBJ2-7, the full variable domain is AAGVIQSPRHLIKEKRETATLKCYPIPRHDTVYWYQQGPGQDPQFLISFYEKMQSDKGSIPDRFSAQQFSDYHSELNMSSLELGDSALYFCASSFAGEVYEQYFGPGTRLTVT.

This clone appeared a single time. The chain recombines TRBV7-9 with TRBJ2-1, with TRBD1 as a possible D gene (5 bases). CDR3 size: 15 residues. Trimming cost V 5 bases and J 0 bases, with 11 bases left between them. The V gene's germline CDR1 is SEHNR and CDR2 FQNEAQ (reference sequence). In DNA form, the CDR3 reads TGTGCCAGCAGCGGGCAGGGTTTCTCCTACAATGAGCAGTTCTTC. This sequence encodes CASSGQGFSYNEQFF.

The chain has TRBV9 and TRBJ1-1; tentative D call: TRBD1 (6 bases). The CDR3 sequence is 14 residues long. V was pared by 3 bases and J by 1 base, with 10 bases between. Germline values: CDR1 SGDLS, CDR2 YYNGEE. As DNA, the CDR3 is TGTGCCAGCAGCGAGACAGGCTCGAACACTGAAGCTTTCTTT. This translates into CASSETGSNTEAFF.

This rearrangement joins TRBV18 to TRBJ2-5, with D perhaps matching TRBD2 (6 bases). CDR1 KGHSH and CDR2 LQKENI come from the germline V gene. The CDR3 is 13 residues long. Deletions cut 5 bases from V and 1 base from J, with 8 bases between. The CDR3 loop is CASSGGTQETQYF. CDR3 sequence (DNA): TGTGCCAGCTCAGGGGGGACCCAAGAGACCCAGTACTTC. Together with reference TRBV18 and TRBJ2-5, the CDR3 gives the full variable domain: NAGVMQNPRHLVRRRGQEARLRCSPMKGHSHVYWYRQLPEEGLKFMVYLQKENIIDESGMPKERFSAEFPKEGPSILRIQQVVRGDSAAYFCASSGGTQETQYFGPGTRLLVL.

The J gene is TRBJ1-1, the V gene TRBV5-1, with D tentatively TRBD1 (6 bases). The CDR3 spans 14 residues. The V end lost 2 bases, the J end lost 1 base, and 9 bases lay between the germline ends. Germline V gives CDR1 SGHRS, CDR2 YFSETQ. CDR3 nucleotides: TGCGCCAGCAGCTTCAAAGGGGGGAACACTGAAGCTTTCTTT. Protein: CASSFKGGNTEAFF.

The chain joins TRBV27 to TRBJ2-2; D remains unclear. The CDR3 length is 14 residues. V was clipped by 7 bases and J by 2 bases, with 11 bases between them. Germline CDR1 reads MNHEY; CDR2 reads SMNVEV (reference sequence). CDR3 DNA: TGTGCCAGCACAATTAGTGGTAACACCGGGGAGCTGTTTTTT. It is translated as CASTISGNTGELFF.